This note documents a single T cell receptor beta chain sequence. This sample is part of a study of blood T cell repertoires in COVID-19. Study context: There were acute and convalescent COVID-19 samples, and they came from the United States, Italy and Spain. T cells, B-cell-depleted T cells, or PBMCs supplied cDNA or gDNA.

Authors' methods: Estimation of nucleated cell counts was performed using reference gene primer amplification. Some clones are missing from TCRdb's copy, which holds only in-frame ones; the method was immunoSEQ multiplex PCR. The DNA gave D and trimming, while V, J and clone size come from that table. The sample carries some 90,000 clones, around 82% recorded once. Per the germline V gene, CDR1 is MRHNA and CDR2 is SNTAGT. The CDR3 is 18 amino acids. V trimming: 0 bases; J trimming: 1 base; junction bases outside the gene matches: 8. The V call is TRBV6-4, the J call TRBJ2-2, with 7 bases matching TRBD1. The sequence was obtained from a man in his sixties or seventies with active or convalescent COVID-19. Sequencing input: peripheral blood. The chain's CDR3 is CASSDSKRGGQNTGELFF. DNA of the CDR3: TGTGCCAGCAGTGACTCGAAGAGAGGGGGCCAGAACACCGGGGAGCTGTTTTTT.